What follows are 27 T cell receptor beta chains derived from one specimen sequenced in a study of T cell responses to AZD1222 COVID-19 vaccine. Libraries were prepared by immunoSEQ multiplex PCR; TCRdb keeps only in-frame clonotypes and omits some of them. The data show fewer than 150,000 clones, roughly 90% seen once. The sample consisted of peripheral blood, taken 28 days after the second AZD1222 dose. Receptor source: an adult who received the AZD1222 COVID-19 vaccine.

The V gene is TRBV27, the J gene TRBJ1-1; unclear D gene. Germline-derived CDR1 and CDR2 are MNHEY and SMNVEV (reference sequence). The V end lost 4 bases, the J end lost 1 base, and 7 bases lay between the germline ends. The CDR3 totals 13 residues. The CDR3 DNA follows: TGTGCCAGCAGTTACACCACGAACACTGAAGCTTTCTTT. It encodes CASSYTTNTEAFF.

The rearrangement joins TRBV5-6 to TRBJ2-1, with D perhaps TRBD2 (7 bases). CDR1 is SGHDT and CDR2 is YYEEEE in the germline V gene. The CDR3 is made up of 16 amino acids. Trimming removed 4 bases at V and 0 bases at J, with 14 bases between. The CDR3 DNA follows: TGTGCCAGCAGCCGGGGGGCGGACCTCTCCTACAATGAGCAGTTCTTC. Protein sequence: CASSRGADLSYNEQFF.

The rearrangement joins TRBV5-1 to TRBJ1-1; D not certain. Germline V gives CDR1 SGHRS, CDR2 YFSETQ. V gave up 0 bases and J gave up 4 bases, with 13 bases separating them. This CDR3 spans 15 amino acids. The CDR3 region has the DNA TGCGCCAGCAGCTTGGTCGACCCTATTAGCACTGAAGCTTTCTTT. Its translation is CASSLVDPISTEAFF.

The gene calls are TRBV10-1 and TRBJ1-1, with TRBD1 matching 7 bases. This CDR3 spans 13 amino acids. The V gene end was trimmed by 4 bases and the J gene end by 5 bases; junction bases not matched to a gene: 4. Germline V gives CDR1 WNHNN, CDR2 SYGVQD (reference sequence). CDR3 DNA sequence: TGCGCCAGCAGTGGACAGGGAAGGACTGAAGCTTTCTTT. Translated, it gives CASSGQGRTEAFF.

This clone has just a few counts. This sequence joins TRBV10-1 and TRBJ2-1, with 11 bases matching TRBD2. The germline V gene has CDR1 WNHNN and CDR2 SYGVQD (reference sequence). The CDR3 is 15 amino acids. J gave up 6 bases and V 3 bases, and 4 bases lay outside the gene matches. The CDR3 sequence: CASSDIAGGPNEQFF. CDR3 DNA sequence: TGCGCCAGCAGTGATATAGCGGGAGGGCCCAATGAGCAGTTCTTC.

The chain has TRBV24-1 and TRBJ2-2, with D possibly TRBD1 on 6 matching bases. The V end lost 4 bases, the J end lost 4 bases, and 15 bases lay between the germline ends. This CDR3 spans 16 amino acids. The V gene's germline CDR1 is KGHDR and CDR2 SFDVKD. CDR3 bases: TGTGCCACCAGTGACCCCAGGGACAAGAGCACCGGGGAGCTGTTTTTT. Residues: CATSDPRDKSTGELFF.

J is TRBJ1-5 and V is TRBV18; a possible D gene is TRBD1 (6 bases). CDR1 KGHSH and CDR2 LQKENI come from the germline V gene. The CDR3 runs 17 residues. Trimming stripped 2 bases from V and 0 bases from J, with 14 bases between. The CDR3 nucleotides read TGTGCCAGCTCACCAAGGAGAGGGGGGGATAGCAATCAGCCCCAGCATTTT. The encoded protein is CASSPRRGGDSNQPQHF.

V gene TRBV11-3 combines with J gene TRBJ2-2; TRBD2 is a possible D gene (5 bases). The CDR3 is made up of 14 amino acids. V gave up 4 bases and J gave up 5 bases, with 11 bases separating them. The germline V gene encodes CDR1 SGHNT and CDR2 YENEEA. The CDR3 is CASSSLGGTGELFF. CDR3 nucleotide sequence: TGTGCCAGCAGCTCCCTCGGAGGAACCGGGGAGCTGTTTTTT.

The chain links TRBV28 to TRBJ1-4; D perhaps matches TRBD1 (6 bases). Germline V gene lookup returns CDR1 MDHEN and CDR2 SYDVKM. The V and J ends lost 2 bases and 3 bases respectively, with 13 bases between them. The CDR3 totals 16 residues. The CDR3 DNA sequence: TGTGCCAGCAGTTTAAGTATTCCAGGGGCTAATGAAAAACTGTTTTTT. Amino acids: CASSLSIPGANEKLFF.

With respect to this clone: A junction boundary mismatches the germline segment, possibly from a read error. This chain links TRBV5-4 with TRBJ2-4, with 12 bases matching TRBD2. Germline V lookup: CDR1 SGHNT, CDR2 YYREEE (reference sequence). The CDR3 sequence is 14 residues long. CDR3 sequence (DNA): TGTGCCAGCAGCTTGGATCCGACGACTAGCGGGAGTAACTTC. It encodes CASSLDPTTSGSNF.

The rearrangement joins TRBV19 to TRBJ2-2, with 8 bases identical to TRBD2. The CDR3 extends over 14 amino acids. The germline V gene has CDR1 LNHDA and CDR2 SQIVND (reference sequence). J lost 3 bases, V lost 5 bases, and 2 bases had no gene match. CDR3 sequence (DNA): TGTGCCAGTAGTGTACTAGCGGACACCGGGGAGCTGTTTTTT. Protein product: CASSVLADTGELFF. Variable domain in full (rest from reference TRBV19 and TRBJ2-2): DGGITQSPKYLFRKEGQNVTLSCEQNLNHDAMYWYRQDPGQGLRLIYYSQIVNDFQKGDIAEGYSVSREKKESFPLTVTSAQKNPTAFYLCASSVLADTGELFFGEGSRLTVL.

The CDR3 nucleotides are TGTGCCTGGTACCGGGACAGCGGGGGCTACACCTTC. Translated: CAWYRDSGGYTF. The rearrangement joins TRBV30 to TRBJ1-2; 7 bases agree with TRBD1. From germline, CDR1 is GTSNPN and CDR2 SVGIG (reference sequence). V gave up 5 bases and J gave up 8 bases; unmatched junction bases: 8. The CDR3 is made up of 12 amino acids.

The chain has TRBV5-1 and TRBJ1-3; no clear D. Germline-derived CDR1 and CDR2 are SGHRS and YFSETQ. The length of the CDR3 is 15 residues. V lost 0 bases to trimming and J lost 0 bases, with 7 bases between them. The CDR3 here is CASSLGASSGNTIYF. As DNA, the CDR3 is TGCGCCAGCAGCTTGGGAGCTAGCTCTGGAAACACCATATATTTT. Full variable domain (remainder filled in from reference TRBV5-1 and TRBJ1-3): KAGVTQTPRYLIKTRGQQVTLSCSPISGHRSVSWYQQTPGQGLQFLFEYFSETQRNKGNFPGRFSGRQFSNSRSEMNVSTLELGDSALYLCASSLGASSGNTIYFGEGSWLTVV.

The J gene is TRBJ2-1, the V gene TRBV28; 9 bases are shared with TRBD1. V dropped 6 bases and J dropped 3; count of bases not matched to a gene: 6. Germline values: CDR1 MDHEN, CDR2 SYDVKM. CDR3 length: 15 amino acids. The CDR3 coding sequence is TGTGCCAGCAGCTGGGGACAGGGTCTCTACAATGAGCAGTTCTTC. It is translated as CASSWGQGLYNEQFF.

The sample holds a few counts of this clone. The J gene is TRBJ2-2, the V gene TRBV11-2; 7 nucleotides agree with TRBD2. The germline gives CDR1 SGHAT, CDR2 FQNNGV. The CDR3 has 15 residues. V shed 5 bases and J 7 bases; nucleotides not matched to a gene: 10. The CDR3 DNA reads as TGTGCCAGCAGCCCCCTTTGGGGGGGGGACGGGGAGCTGTTTTTT. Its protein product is CASSPLWGGDGELFF.

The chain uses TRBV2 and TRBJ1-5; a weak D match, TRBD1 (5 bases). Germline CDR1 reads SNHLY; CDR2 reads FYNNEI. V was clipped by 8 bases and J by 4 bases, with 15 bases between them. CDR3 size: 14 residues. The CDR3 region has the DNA TGTGCCAGCTCCTGGGACGGACGGAATCAGCCCCAGCATTTT. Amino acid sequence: CASSWDGRNQPQHF.

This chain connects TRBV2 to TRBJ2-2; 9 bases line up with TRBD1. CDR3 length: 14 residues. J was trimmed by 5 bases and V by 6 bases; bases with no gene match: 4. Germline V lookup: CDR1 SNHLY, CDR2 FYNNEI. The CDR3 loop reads CASRGQGGTGELFF. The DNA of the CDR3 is TGTGCCAGCAGGGGACAGGGCGGAACCGGGGAGCTGTTTTTT. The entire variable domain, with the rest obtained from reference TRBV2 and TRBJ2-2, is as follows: EPEVTQTPSHQVTQMGQEVILRCVPISNHLYFYWYRQILGQKVEFLVSFYNNEISEKSEIFDDQFSVERPDGSNFTLKIRSTKLEDSAMYFCASRGQGGTGELFFGEGSRLTVL.

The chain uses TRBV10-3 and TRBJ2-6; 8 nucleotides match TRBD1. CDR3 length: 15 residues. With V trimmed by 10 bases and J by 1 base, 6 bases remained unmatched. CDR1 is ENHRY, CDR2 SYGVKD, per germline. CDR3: CATSDRESGANVLTF. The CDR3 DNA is TGTGCCACCTCGGACAGGGAGTCTGGGGCCAACGTCCTGACTTTC.

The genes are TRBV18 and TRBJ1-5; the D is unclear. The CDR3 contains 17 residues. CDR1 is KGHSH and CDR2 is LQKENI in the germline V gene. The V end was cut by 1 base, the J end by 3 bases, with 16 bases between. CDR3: CASSPQERWVDNQPQHF. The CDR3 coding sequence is TGTGCCAGCTCACCACAGGAAAGGTGGGTGGACAATCAGCCCCAGCATTTT. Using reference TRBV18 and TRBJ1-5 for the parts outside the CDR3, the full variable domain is NAGVMQNPRHLVRRRGQEARLRCSPMKGHSHVYWYRQLPEEGLKFMVYLQKENIIDESGMPKERFSAEFPKEGPSILRIQQVVRGDSAAYFCASSPQERWVDNQPQHFGDGTRLSIL.

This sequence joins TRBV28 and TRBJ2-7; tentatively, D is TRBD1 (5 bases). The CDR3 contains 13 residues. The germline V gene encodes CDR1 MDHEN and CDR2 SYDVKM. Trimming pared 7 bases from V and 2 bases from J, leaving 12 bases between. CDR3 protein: CASMPSGTYEQYF. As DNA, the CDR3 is TGTGCCAGCATGCCCTCAGGGACCTACGAGCAGTACTTC.

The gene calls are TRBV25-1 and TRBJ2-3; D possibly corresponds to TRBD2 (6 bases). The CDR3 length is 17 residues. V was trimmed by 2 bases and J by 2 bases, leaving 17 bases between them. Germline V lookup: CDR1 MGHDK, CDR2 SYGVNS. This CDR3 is CASSENQQTGDTDTQYF. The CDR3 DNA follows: TGTGCCAGCAGTGAAAATCAACAGACGGGAGACACAGATACGCAGTATTTT.

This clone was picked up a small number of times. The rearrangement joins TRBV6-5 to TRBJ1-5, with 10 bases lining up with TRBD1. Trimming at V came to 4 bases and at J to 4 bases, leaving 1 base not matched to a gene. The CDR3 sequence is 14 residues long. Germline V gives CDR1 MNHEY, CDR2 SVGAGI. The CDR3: CASSWTGGNQPQHF. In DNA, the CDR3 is TGTGCCAGCAGTTGGACAGGGGGGAATCAGCCCCAGCATTTT.

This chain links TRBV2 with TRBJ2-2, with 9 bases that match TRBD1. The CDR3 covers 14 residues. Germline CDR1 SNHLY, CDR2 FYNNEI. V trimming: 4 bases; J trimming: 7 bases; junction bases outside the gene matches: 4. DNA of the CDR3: TGTGCCAGCAGTGGTGGGACAGGGATCGGGGAGCTGTTTTTT. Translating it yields CASSGGTGIGELFF.

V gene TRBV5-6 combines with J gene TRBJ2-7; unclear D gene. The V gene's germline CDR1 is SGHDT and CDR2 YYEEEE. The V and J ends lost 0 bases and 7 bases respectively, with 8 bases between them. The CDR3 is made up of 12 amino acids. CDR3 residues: CASSLVSREQYF. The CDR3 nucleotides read TGTGCCAGCAGCTTGGTATCTCGGGAGCAGTACTTC.

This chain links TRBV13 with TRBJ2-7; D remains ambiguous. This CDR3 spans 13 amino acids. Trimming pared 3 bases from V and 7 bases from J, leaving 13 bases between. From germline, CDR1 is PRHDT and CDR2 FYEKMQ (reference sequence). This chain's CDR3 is CASSLGSPNEQYF. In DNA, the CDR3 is TGTGCCAGCAGCTTGGGCAGCCCTAATGAGCAGTACTTC.

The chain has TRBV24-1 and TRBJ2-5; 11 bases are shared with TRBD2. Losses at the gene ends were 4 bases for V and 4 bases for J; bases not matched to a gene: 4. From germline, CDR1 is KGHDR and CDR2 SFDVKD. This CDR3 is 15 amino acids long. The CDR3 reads CATSETSGSRETQYF. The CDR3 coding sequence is TGTGCCACCAGTGAAACTAGCGGGAGTCGAGAGACCCAGTACTTC.

CDR3 coding DNA: TGTGCCAGCAGCCTCCGGGACAGGATCGGCACCGGGGAGCTGTTTTTT. This encodes CASSLRDRIGTGELFF. The genes are TRBV7-2 and TRBJ2-2; 8 nucleotides match TRBD1. J was trimmed by 4 bases and V by 5 bases; bases with no gene match: 9. Looked up from germline, CDR1 is SGHTA and CDR2 is FQGNSA. There are 16 residues in the CDR3.